This T cell receptor (beta chain) is drawn from a study of T cell responses to AZD1222 COVID-19 vaccine. Data came from immunoSEQ multiplex PCR; TCRdb stores just in-frame clones and leaves some out. Of 75,000 to 95,000 clones listed, about nine tenths are singletons. CDR3 length: 13 residues. V was pared by 4 bases and J by 7 bases, with 10 bases between. Germline V gives CDR1 SNHLY, CDR2 FYNNEI. The sequence was collected from an adult in good health. The input for sequencing was peripheral blood, taken on day 0 of AZD1222 vaccination. This rearrangement joins TRBV2 to TRBJ2-2; D is possibly TRBD1 or TRBD2 (5 bases each). The CDR3 spells CASSVGPNGELFF. The CDR3 nucleotides are TGTGCCAGCAGTGTGGGACCGAACGGGGAGCTGTTTTTT.